Shown below are 6 T cell receptor beta chains from a single sample sequenced in a study of control samples from healthy donors and cancer patients. Produced via immunoSEQ multiplex PCR; TCRdb's table is partial and in-frame only. The sample has some 30,000 clones, 91% seen once; the top ten hold 10% to 15%. The specimen was PBMCs. Receptors were obtained from a man aged 45-60 years with lung cancer.

V gene TRBV11-3 combines with J gene TRBJ2-2, with no clear D. The CDR3 spans 14 residues. Trimming took off 4 bases at V and 4 bases at J, with 10 bases between the two ends. The germline CDR1 and CDR2 sequences are SGHNT and YENEEA. CDR3 loop: CASSSLTSTGELFF. The CDR3 bases are TGTGCCAGCAGCTCCTTAACTTCCACCGGGGAGCTGTTTTTT.

The V call is TRBV7-3, the J call TRBJ1-5, with D possibly matching TRBD1 (5 bases). V lost 4 bases and J 6 bases, leaving 25 bases between the germline ends. The germline V gene has CDR1 SGHTA and CDR2 FQGTGA. This CDR3 contains 18 residues. This CDR3 is CASSSGTSSPLILQPQHF. DNA of the CDR3: TGTGCCAGCAGCTCGGGGACCTCCAGCCCACTCATCCTTCAGCCCCAGCATTTT.

This sequence joins TRBV11-2 and TRBJ1-5; a weak D match, TRBD1 (6 bases). This CDR3 contains 18 residues. V shed 1 base and J shed 2 bases, with 18 bases lying between them. Germline V gene data show CDR1 as SGHAT and CDR2 as FQNNGV. The CDR3, as DNA: TGTGCCAGCAGCTTAGTTACTTTGCGCAGGGGTGGCAATCAGCCCCAGCATTTT. It yields the protein CASSLVTLRRGGNQPQHF.

The sample holds one count of this clone. CDR3 DNA sequence: TGTGCCAGCAGCGTAGAGGCAGAAAATGAAAAACTGTTTTTT. The encoded protein is CASSVEAENEKLFF. V is TRBV9 and J is TRBJ1-4; no firm D call. Germline V gene sequence: CDR1 SGDLS, CDR2 YYNGEE. The CDR3 runs to 14 residues. The V end was cut by 0 bases, the J end by 5 bases, with 8 bases between. The complete variable domain, with remaining parts taken from reference TRBV9 and TRBJ1-4, reads DSGVTQTPKHLITATGQRVTLRCSPRSGDLSVYWYQQSLDQGLQFLIQYYNGEERAKGNILERFSAQQFPDLHSELNLSSLELGDSALYFCASSVEAENEKLFFGSGTQLSVL.

The V and J genes are TRBV5-6 and TRBJ1-4; no clear D. Germline V gives CDR1 SGHDT, CDR2 YYEEEE. The CDR3 contains 16 residues. V was shortened by 0 bases and J by 4 bases, with 13 bases between the two germline ends. The CDR3 loop reads CASSLARRMNNEKLFF. CDR3 nucleotides: TGTGCCAGCAGCTTGGCGAGACGGATGAATAATGAAAAACTGTTTTTT.

This chain joins TRBV19 and TRBJ2-1; TRBD1 matches 7 bases. The CDR3 has 15 residues. Germline CDR1 LNHDA, CDR2 SQIVND (reference sequence). Trimming removed 3 bases from V and 7 bases from J; junction bases left unmatched: 9. CDR3 sequence: CASSIRLGGPNEQFF. In DNA form, the CDR3 reads TGTGCCAGTAGTATTAGATTAGGGGGCCCGAATGAGCAGTTCTTC.